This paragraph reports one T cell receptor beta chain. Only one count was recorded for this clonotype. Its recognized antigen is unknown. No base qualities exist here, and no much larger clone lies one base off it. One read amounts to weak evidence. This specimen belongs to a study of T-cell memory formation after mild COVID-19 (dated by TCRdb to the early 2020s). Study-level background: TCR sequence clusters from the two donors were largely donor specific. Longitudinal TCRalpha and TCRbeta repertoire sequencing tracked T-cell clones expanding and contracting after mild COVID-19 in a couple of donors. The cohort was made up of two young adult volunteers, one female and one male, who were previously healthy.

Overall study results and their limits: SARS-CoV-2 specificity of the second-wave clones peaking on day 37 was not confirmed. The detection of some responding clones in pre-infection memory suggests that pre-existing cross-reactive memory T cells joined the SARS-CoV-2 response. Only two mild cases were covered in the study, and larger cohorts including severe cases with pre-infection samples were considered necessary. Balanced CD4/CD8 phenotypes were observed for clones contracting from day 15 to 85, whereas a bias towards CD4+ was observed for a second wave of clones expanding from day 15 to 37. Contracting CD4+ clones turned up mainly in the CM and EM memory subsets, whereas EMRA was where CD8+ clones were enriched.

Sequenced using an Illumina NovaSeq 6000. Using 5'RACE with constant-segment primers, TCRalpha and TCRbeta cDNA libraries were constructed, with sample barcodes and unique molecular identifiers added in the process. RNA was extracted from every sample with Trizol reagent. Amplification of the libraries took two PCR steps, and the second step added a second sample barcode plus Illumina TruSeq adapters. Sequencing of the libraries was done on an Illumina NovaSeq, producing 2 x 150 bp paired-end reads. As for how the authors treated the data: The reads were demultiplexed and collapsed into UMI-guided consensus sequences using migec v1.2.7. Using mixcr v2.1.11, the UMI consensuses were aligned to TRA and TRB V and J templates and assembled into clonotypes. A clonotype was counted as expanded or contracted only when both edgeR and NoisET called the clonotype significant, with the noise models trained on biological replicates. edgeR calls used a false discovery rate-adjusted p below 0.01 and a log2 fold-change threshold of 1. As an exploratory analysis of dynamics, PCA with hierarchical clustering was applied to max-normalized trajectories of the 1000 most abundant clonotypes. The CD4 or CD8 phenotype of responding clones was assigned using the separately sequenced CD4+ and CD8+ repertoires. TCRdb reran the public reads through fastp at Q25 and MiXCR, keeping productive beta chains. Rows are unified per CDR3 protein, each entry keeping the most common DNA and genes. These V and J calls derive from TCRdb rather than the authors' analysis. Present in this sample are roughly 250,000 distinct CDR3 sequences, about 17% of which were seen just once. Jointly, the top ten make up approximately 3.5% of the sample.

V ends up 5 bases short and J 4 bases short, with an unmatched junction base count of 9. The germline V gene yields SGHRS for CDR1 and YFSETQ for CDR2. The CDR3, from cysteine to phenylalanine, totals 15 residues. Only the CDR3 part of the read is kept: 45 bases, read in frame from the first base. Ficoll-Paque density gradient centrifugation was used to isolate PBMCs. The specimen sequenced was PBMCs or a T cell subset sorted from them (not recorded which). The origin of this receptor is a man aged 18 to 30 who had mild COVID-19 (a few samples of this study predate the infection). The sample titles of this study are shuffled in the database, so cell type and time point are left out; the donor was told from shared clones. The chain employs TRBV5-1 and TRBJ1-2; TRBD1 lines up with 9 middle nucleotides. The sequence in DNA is TGCGCCAGCAGACAAAGCGGGACAGGGCTCTATGGCTACACCTTC. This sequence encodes CASRQSGTGLYGYTF.